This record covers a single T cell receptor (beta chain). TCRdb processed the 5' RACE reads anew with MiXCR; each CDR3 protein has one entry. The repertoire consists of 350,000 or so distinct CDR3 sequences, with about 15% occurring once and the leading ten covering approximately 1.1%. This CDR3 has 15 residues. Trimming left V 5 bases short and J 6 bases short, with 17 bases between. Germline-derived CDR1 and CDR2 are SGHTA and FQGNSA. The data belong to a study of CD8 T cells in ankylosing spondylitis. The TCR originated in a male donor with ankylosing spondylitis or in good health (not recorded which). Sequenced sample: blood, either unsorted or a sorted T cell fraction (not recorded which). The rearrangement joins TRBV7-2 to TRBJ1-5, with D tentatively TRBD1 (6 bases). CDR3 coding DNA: TGTGCCAGCAGCCCCTCCTCAGGGGTCGGTCAGCCCCAGCATTTT. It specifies CASSPSSGVGQPQHF.